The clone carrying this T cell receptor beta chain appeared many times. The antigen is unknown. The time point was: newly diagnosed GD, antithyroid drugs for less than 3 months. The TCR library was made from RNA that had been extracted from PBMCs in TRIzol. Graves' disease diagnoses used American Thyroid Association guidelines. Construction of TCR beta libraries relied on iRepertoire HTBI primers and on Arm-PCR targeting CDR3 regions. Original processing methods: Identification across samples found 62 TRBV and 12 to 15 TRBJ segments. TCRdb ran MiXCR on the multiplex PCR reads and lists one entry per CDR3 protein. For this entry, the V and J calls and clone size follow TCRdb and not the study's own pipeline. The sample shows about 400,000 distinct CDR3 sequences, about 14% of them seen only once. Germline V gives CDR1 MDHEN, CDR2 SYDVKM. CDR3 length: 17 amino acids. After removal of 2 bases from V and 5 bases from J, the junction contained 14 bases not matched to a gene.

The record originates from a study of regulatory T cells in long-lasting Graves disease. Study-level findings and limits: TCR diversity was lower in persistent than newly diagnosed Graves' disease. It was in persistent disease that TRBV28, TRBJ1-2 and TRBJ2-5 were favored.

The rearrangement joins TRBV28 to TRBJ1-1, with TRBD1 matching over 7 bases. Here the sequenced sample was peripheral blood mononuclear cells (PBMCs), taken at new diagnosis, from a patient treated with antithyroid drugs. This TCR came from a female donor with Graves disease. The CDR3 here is CASSLLGTALGRTEAFF. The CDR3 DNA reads TGTGCCAGCAGTTTACTAGGGACAGCCCTTGGACGTACTGAAGCTTTCTTT.